This T cell receptor (beta chain) came from a study of T cells in Graves' hyperthyroidism and ophthalmopathy. General study findings and limits: Ophthalmopathy and stable hyperthyroidism were separated by a 13 V-J model. Appearing also in blood were most of the thyroid clonotypes expanded above 0.001.

From RNA transcripts, TCR beta CDR3 regions were amplified. First-round RT-PCR with HTBI primers amplified the TCR CDR3 region. TCRdb redid the calling of the multiplex PCR reads with MiXCR, one entry per CDR3 protein. The sample contains approximately 610,000 distinct CDR3 sequences, over 12% of which appear only once. A note on this clonotype: Its matching antigen is unknown.

Diagnoses were established using clinical symptoms, serum thyroxine and TRAb, thyroid ultrasound and orbital computed tomography. Source material: blood. This TCR was sampled from a woman in her forties with Graves' ophthalmopathy.

The CDR3 bases are TGTGCCAGTAGTACCCGGGACAGGTCTGGCTACACCTTC. It specifies CASSTRDRSGYTF. V usage is TRBV19 and J usage is TRBJ1-2; 8 bases are a match to TRBD1. The germline V gene has CDR1 LNHDA and CDR2 SQIVND (reference sequence). The CDR3 consists of 13 residues. V was clipped by 4 bases and J by 7 bases; unmatched bases: 5.